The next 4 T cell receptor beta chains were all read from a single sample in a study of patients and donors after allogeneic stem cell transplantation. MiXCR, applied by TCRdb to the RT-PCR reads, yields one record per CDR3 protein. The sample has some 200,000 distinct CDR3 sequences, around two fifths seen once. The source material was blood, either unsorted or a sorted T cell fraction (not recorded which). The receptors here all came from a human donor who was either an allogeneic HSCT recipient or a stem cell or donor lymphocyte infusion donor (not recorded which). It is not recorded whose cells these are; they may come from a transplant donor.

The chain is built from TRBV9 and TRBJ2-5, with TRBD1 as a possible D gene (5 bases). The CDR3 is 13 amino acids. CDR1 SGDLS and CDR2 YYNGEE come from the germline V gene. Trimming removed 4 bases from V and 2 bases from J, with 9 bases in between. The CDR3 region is CASSFDSQETQYF. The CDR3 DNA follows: TGTGCCAGCAGCTTTGACAGTCAAGAGACCCAGTACTTC.

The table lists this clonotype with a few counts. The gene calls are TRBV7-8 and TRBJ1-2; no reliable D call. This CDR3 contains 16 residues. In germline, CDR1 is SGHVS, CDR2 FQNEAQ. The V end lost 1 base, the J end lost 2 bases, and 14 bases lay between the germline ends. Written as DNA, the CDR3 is TGTGCCAGCAGCTTAGATGGGTTTGAGTTAAACTATGGCTACACCTTC. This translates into CASSLDGFELNYGYTF.

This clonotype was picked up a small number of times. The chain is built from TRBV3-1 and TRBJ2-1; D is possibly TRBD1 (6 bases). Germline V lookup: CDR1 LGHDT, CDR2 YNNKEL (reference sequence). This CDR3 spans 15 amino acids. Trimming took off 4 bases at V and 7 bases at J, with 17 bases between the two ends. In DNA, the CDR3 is TGTGCCAGCAGCCCTATGCAGGGGATAACTAATGAGCAGTTCTTC. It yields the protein CASSPMQGITNEQFF.

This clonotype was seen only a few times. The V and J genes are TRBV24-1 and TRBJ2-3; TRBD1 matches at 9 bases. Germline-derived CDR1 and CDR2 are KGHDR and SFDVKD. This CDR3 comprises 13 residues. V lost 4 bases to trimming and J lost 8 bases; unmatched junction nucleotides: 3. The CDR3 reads CATSEADRGTQYF. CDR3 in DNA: TGTGCCACCAGTGAAGCGGACAGGGGTACGCAGTATTTT.